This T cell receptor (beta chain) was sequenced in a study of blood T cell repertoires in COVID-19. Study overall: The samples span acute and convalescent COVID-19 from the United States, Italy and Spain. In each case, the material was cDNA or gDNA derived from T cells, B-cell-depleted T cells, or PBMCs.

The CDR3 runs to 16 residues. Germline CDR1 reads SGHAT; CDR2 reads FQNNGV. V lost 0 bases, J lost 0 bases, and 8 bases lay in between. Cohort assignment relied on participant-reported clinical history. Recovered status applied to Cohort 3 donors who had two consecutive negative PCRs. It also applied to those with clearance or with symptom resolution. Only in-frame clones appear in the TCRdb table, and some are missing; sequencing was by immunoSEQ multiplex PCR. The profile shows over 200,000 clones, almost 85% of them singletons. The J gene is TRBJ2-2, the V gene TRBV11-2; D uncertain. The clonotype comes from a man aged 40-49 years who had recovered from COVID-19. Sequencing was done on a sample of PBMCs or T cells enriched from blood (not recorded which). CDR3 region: CASSLDRRTNTGELFF. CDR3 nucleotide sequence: TGTGCCAGCAGCTTAGATAGGCGGACGAACACCGGGGAGCTGTTTTTT. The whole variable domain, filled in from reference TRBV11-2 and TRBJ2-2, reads EAGVAQSPRYKIIEKRQSVAFWCNPISGHATLYWYQQILGQGPKLLIQFQNNGVVDDSQLPKDRFSAERLKGVDSTLKIQPAKLEDSAVYLCASSLDRRTNTGELFFGEGSRLTVL.